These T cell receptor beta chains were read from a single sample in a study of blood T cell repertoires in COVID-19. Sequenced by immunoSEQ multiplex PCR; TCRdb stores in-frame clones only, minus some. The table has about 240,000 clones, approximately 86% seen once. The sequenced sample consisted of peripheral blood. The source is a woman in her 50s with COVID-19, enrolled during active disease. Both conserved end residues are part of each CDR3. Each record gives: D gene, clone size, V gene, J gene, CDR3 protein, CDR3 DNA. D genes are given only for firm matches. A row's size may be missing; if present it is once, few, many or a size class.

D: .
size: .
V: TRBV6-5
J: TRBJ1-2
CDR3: CASSSRSGYTF
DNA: TGTGCCAGCAGTTCTAGGTCAGGCTACACCTTC

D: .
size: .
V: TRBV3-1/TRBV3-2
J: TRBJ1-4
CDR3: CASSQVREKLFF
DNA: TGTGCCAGCAGCCAAGTACGGGAAAAACTGTTTTTT

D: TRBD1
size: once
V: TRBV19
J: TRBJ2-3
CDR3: CASSTGQGAQDTQYF
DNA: TGTGCCAGTAGTACGGGACAGGGGGCGCAAGATACGCAGTATTTT

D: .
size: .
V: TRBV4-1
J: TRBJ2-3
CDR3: CASTPADSTDTQYF
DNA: TGCGCCAGCACCCCAGCGGATTCCACAGATACGCAGTATTTT

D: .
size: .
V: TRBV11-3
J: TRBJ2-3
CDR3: CASSLAEASSRPDTQYF
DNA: TGTGCCAGCAGCCTAGCCGAGGCCTCTAGCCGGCCAGATACGCAGTATTTT

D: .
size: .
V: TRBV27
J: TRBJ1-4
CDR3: CASSFLPGQGGEKLFF
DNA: TGTGCCAGCAGTTTTTTGCCAGGCCAGGGAGGAGAAAAACTGTTTTTT

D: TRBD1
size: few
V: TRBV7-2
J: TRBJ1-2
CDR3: CASSLRQGRVYGYTF
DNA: TGTGCCAGCAGCCTCCGACAGGGACGTGTCTATGGCTACACCTTC

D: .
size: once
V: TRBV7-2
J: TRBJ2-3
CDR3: CASSSRGLDTQYF
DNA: TGTGCCAGCAGCTCCCGCGGACTAGATACGCAGTATTTT

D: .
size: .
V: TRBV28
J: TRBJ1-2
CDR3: CASSLQGNYGYTF
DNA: TGTGCCAGCAGTTTACAGGGAAACTATGGCTACACCTTC

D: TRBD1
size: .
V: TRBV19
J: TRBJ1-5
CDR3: CASTLGQGAQPQHF
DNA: TGTGCCAGTACCCTAGGACAGGGGGCTCAGCCCCAGCATTTT

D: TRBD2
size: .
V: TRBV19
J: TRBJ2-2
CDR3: CASRPRGGTGELFF
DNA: TGTGCCAGTAGGCCGCGCGGGGGCACCGGGGAGCTGTTTTTT

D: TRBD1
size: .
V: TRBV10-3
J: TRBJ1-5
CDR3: CAISESAVAGGANQPQHF
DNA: TGTGCCATCAGTGAGTCGGCCGTGGCAGGGGGTGCAAATCAGCCCCAGCATTTT

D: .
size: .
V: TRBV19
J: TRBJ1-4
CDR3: CASSITPGNEKLFF
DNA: TGTGCCAGTAGTATAACGCCAGGGAATGAAAAACTGTTTTTT

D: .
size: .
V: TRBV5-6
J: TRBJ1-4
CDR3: CASSLEREELFF
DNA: TGTGCCAGCAGCTTGGAACGAGAAGAACTGTTTTTT

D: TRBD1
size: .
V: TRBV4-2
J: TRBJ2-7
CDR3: CASSQQRVRDRDFRGVPPEQYF
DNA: TGTGCCAGCAGCCAACAAAGGGTCCGGGACAGGGATTTTCGAGGTGTCCCTCCCGAGCAGTACTTC

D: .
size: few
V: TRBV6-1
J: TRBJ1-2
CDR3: CASSEAQNYGYTF
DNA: TGTGCCAGCAGTGAAGCACAGAACTATGGCTACACCTTC

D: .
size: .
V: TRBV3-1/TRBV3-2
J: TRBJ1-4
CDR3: CASSPGGFSTNEKLFF
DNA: TGTGCCAGCAGCCCGGGCGGGTTTTCAACTAATGAAAAACTGTTTTTT

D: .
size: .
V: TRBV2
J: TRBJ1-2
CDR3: CASSEGGRDGYTF
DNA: TGTGCCAGCAGTGAAGGAGGGCGGGATGGCTACACCTTC

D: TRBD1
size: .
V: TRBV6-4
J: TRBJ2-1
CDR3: CASREAGQGIYSYNEQFF
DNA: TGTGCCAGCAGGGAGGCGGGACAGGGAATTTATTCCTACAATGAGCAGTTCTTC

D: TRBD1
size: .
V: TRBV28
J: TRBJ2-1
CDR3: CATRTADRGPENAYNEQFF
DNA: TGTGCCACCCGAACTGCCGACAGGGGGCCCGAAAATGCATACAATGAGCAGTTCTTC

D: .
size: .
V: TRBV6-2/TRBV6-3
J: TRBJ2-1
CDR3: CASSYPSYEQFF
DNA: TGTGCCAGCAGTTACCCTTCGTATGAGCAGTTCTTC

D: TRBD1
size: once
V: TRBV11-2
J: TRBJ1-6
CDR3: CASSLISTGDSPLHF
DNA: TGTGCCAGCAGCTTAATCTCGACAGGGGATTCACCCCTCCACTTT

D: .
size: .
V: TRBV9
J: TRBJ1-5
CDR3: CASSLRTDSNQPQHF
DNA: TGTGCCAGCAGCCTTAGGACAGATAGCAATCAGCCCCAGCATTTT

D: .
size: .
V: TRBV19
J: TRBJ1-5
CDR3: CASSPEDYQPQHF
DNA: TGTGCCAGTAGTCCAGAGGATTATCAGCCCCAGCATTTT

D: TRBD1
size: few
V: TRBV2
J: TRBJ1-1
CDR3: CASIFRDRAIEAFF
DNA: TGTGCCAGCATCTTCCGGGACAGGGCGATTGAAGCTTTCTTT

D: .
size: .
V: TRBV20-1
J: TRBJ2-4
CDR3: CSASRQLLNIQYF
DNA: TGCAGTGCTAGTCGACAACTTCTAAACATTCAGTACTTC

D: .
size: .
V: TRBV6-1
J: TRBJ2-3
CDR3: CASSDRVNTDTQYF
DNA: TGTGCCAGCAGTGACAGGGTTAACACAGATACGCAGTATTTT

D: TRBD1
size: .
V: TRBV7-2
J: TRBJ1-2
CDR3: CASSTDRGTSLYGYTF
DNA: TGTGCCAGCAGTACGGACAGGGGGACTTCCCTCTATGGCTACACCTTC

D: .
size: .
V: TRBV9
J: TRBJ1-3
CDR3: CASSVGQMGNTIYF
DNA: TGTGCCAGCAGCGTGGGGCAGATGGGAAACACCATATATTTT

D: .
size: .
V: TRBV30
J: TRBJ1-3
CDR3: CAWSATRETIYF
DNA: TGTGCCTGGAGTGCGACCCGGGAGACCATATATTTT

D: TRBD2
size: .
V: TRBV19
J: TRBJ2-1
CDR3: CASSIGGGAANEQFF
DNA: TGTGCCAGTAGTATAGGCGGGGGGGCCGCCAATGAGCAGTTCTTC

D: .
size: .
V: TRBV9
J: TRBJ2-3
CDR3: CASSVAPGAGTSTDTQYF
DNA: TGTGCCAGCAGCGTAGCCCCTGGGGCAGGGACAAGCACAGATACGCAGTATTTT

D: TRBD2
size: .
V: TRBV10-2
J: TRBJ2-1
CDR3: CASSGGGGLYNEQFF
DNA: TGCGCCAGCAGTGGGGGCGGGGGGTTGTACAATGAGCAGTTCTTC

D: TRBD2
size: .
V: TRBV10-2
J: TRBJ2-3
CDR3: CASGLAGAGDTQYF
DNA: TGCGCCAGCGGCCTAGCGGGGGCAGGGGATACGCAGTATTTT

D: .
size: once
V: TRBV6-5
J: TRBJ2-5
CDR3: CASSYSTSQETQYF
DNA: TGTGCCAGCAGTTACTCGACTAGTCAAGAGACCCAGTACTTC

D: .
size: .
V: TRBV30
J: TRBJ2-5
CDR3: CAWKRLAGIGGETQYF
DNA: TGTGCCTGGAAGAGGTTGGCGGGTATTGGAGGGGAGACCCAGTACTTC

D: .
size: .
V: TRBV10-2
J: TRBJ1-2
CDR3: CASSHNRIGGDYGYTF
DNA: TGCGCCAGCTCACACAACAGGATCGGGGGGGACTATGGCTACACCTTC

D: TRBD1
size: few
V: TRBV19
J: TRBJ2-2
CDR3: CASSIGLAPGQGSGELFF
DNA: TGTGCCAGTAGTATTGGCCTCGCTCCGGGACAGGGGTCCGGGGAGCTGTTTTTT

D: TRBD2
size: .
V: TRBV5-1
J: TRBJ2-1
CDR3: CASSKGGGYNEQFF
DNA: TGCGCCAGCAGCAAGGGCGGGGGGTACAATGAGCAGTTCTTC

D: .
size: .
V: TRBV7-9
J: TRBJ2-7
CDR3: CASSFNRRGVGYEQYF
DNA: TGTGCCAGCAGCTTTAATCGCAGGGGGGTCGGCTACGAGCAGTACTTC

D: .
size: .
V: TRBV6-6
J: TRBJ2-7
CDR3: CASEGAYEQYF
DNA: TGTGCCAGCGAGGGGGCCTACGAGCAGTACTTC

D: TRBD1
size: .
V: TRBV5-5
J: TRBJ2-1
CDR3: CASSPGTGIDEQFF
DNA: TGTGCCAGCAGCCCCGGGACAGGGATTGATGAGCAGTTCTTC

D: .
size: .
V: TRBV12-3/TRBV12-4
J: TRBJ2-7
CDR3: CASFLEVHEQYF
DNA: TGTGCCAGCTTCCTGGAGGTCCACGAGCAGTACTTC

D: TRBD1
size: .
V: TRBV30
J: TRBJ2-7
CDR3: CAWSRGDRAYEQYF
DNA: TGTGCCTGGAGCCGAGGGGACAGGGCCTACGAGCAGTACTTC

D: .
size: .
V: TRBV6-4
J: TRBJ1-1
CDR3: CASRETLGGNTEAFF
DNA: TGTGCCAGCAGGGAGACGCTCGGGGGGAACACTGAAGCTTTCTTT

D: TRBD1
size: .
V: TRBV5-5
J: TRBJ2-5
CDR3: CASSWTGALETQYF
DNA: TGTGCCAGCAGCTGGACAGGGGCCCTAGAGACCCAGTACTTC

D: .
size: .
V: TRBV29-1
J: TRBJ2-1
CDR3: CSVDIVDNEQFF
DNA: TGCAGCGTTGATATAGTGGACAATGAGCAGTTCTTC